The 19 T cell receptor beta chains presented below share a single source sample, sequenced in a study of T cell changes during pregnancy in multiple sclerosis. This table comes from immunoSEQ multiplex PCR, and its TCRdb copy is limited to in-frame clones, with some not included. The sample contains tens of thousands of clones, around 91% of which appear only once. The specimen was CD8+ T cells from peripheral blood mononuclear cells, collected in the second trimester of pregnancy. These receptors all come from a female donor with multiple sclerosis, enrolled in a pregnancy study.

The rearrangement uses TRBV14 and TRBJ2-3, with TRBD1 identical over 9 bases. V trimming: 5 bases; J trimming: 3 bases; junction bases outside the gene matches: 6. The CDR3 consists of 15 residues. Germline CDR1 SGHDN, CDR2 FVKESK. CDR3 nucleotide sequence: TGTGCCAGCAGCTGGAGACAGGGGGAAACAGATACGCAGTATTTT. Translation gives CASSWRQGETDTQYF.

The rearrangement joins TRBV4-1 to TRBJ2-1; TRBD2 matches at 9 bases. This CDR3 has 19 amino acids. J was trimmed by 3 bases and V by 0 bases; bases with no gene match: 12. Germline V gives CDR1 MGHRA, CDR2 YSYEKL. CDR3 in amino acids: CASSQDGAGREGVYNEQFF. CDR3 bases: TGCGCCAGCAGCCAAGATGGGGCCGGGCGGGAGGGCGTCTACAATGAGCAGTTCTTC.

The CDR3 nucleotides read TGTGCCAGCAGCGTAGCACTGATGAACACTGAAGCTTTCTTT. Its translation: CASSVALMNTEAFF. The chain recombines TRBV9 with TRBJ1-1; D gene unclear. Trimming cost V 0 bases and J 0 bases, with 6 bases left between them. Germline CDR1 is SGDLS and CDR2 is YYNGEE. The CDR3 spans 14 residues.

This chain's CDR3 is CASSYSPGNQPQHF. CDR3 in DNA: TGTGCCAGCAGTTACTCGCCCGGGAATCAGCCCCAGCATTTT. This rearrangement joins TRBV6-5 to TRBJ1-5; D not certain. V lost 0 bases and J 4 bases, leaving 7 bases between the germline ends. This CDR3 is built from 14 residues. Looked up from germline, CDR1 is MNHEY and CDR2 is SVGAGI.

This rearrangement joins TRBV28 to TRBJ2-1; 11 positions match TRBD2. This CDR3 has 17 amino acids. The germline gives CDR1 MDHEN, CDR2 SYDVKM. V trimming: 4 bases; J trimming: 8 bases; junction bases outside the gene matches: 13. The DNA for the CDR3 is TGTGCCAGCAGTTCGCTAGCGGGGGGAACATGGGGCGATGAGCAGTTCTTC. Translated: CASSSLAGGTWGDEQFF.

This clone has only a few counts. V is TRBV5-5 and J is TRBJ1-1; tentative D call: TRBD1 (5 bases). The V gene lost 0 bases and the J gene lost 1 base, with 7 bases spanning the gap. The germline gives CDR1 SGHKS, CDR2 YYEKEE (reference sequence). CDR3 length: 14 residues. CDR3 sequence: CASSLAGSNTEAFF. The CDR3 DNA is TGTGCCAGCAGCTTGGCAGGGTCGAACACTGAAGCTTTCTTT.

The rearrangement joins TRBV7-9 to TRBJ1-5; a possible D gene is TRBD1 (5 bases). V was trimmed by 5 bases and J by 7 bases, leaving 15 bases between them. This CDR3 region has 14 residues. Germline assignment: CDR1 SEHNR and CDR2 FQNEAQ (reference sequence). Written as DNA, the CDR3 is TGTGCCAGCAGCCCAGGTGTAGGGGCCCAGCCCCAGCATTTT. Translation: CASSPGVGAQPQHF.

This clone has just one count. The rearrangement links TRBV4-2 to TRBJ2-1, with TRBD2 identical over 13 bases. CDR1 and CDR2 from the germline V gene are LGHNA and YNFKEQ. The CDR3 has 15 amino acids. V lost 2 bases, J lost 12 bases, and 7 bases stayed unmatched. CDR3 DNA: TGTGCCAGCAGCCAACGACTAGCGGGGGGTCCTGGGCAGTTCTTC. As protein: CASSQRLAGGPGQFF.

The table lists this clone with a few counts. The chain carries TRBV6-5 and TRBJ1-5, with 8 nucleotides matching TRBD1. From germline, CDR1 is MNHEY and CDR2 SVGAGI. The CDR3 extends over 15 amino acids. The V segment lost 5 bases and the J segment 6 bases; nucleotides outside the gene matches: 9. The CDR3 is CASSTTGDGLQPQHF. The CDR3 DNA is TGTGCCAGCAGTACGACAGGGGACGGACTTCAGCCCCAGCATTTT.

J is TRBJ1-2 and V is TRBV7-9, with TRBD1 matching over 12 bases. Trimming took 5 bases from V and 7 from J; bases not matched to a gene: 8. CDR3 length: 15 residues. Germline-derived CDR1 and CDR2 are SEHNR and FQNEAQ (reference sequence). The CDR3 bases are TGTGCCAGCAGCAATGGGGACAGGGGGCTCGGTGGCTACACCTTC. Translating it yields CASSNGDRGLGGYTF.

This chain connects TRBV7-9 to TRBJ2-7, with D possibly matching TRBD1 (6 bases). The CDR3 length is 15 residues. The V and J ends lost 0 bases and 1 base respectively, with 10 bases between them. In germline, CDR1 is SEHNR, CDR2 FQNEAQ (reference sequence). Here the CDR3 reads CASSLAQGESYEQYF. The CDR3 DNA reads TGTGCCAGCAGCTTAGCACAGGGTGAGTCCTACGAGCAGTACTTC.

V is TRBV11-2 and J is TRBJ2-1, with 9 positions matching TRBD2. CDR3 length: 13 residues. Trimming cost V 11 bases and J 8 bases; bases outside gene matches: 10. The V gene's germline CDR1 is SGHAT and CDR2 FQNNGV. The CDR3 bases are TGTGCCGACGGGGCTAGCGGGGATTATGAGCAGTTCTTC. Its protein is CADGASGDYEQFF.

The chain carries TRBV7-9 and TRBJ1-5, with TRBD1 identical over 8 bases. The CDR3 totals 15 residues. The V gene's germline CDR1 is SEHNR and CDR2 FQNEAQ (reference sequence). V shed 5 bases and J 6 bases; nucleotides not matched to a gene: 9. CDR3 protein: CASSPSTGGSQPQHF. In DNA form, the CDR3 reads TGTGCCAGCAGCCCATCTACAGGGGGAAGTCAGCCCCAGCATTTT.

The gene calls are TRBV19 and TRBJ1-5; 10 nucleotides match TRBD1. The length of the CDR3 is 15 residues. Looked up from germline, CDR1 is LNHDA and CDR2 is SQIVND (reference sequence). With V trimmed by 4 bases and J by 5 bases, 5 bases remained unmatched. In nucleotides, the CDR3 is TGTGCCAGTAGTACGACAGGGGGCACGTATCAGCCCCAGCATTTT. Amino acid sequence: CASSTTGGTYQPQHF.

Only one count was recorded for this clone. V and J are TRBV5-1 and TRBJ2-5; TRBD2 agrees at 12 bases. CDR1 and CDR2 (germline): SGHRS, YFSETQ. The CDR3 has 15 residues. V shed 4 bases and J 5 bases; nucleotides not matched to a gene: 6. CDR3 in DNA: TGCGCCAGCAGCCCTAGCGGGGGGGGCGCGGAGACCCAGTACTTC. This translates into CASSPSGGGAETQYF.

This chain connects TRBV30 to TRBJ1-3, with unresolved D. CDR3 size: 14 residues. With 2 bases removed from V and 0 bases from J, the gap between germline ends came to 8 bases. Per the germline V gene, CDR1 is GTSNPN and CDR2 is SVGIG (reference sequence). CDR3 coding DNA: TGTGCCTGGAGTTTCGGGAGCTCTGGAAACACCATATATTTT. It translates to CAWSFGSSGNTIYF.

This chain uses TRBV9 with TRBJ1-4; D is unresolved. V was pared by 0 bases and J by 0 bases, with 12 bases between. Germline loops: CDR1 SGDLS, CDR2 YYNGEE. CDR3 length equals 17 residues. CDR3 sequence reads: CASSVAPFGATNEKLFF. As DNA, the CDR3 is TGTGCCAGCAGCGTAGCGCCGTTCGGGGCAACTAATGAAAAACTGTTTTTT.

The rearrangement links TRBV7-3 to TRBJ2-2; D call uncertain. This CDR3 comprises 14 residues. Germline V gene data show CDR1 as SGHTA and CDR2 as FQGTGA. V lost 6 bases, J lost 8 bases, and 16 bases lay in between. This CDR3 reads CASSPLLFGGELFF. The CDR3 DNA reads as TGTGCCAGCAGTCCCTTACTATTCGGGGGGGAGCTGTTTTTT.

The V and J genes are TRBV27 and TRBJ2-7; D gene ambiguous. The V gene lost 2 bases and the J gene lost 3 bases, with 8 bases spanning the gap. This CDR3 has 13 amino acids. Germline CDR1 is MNHEY and CDR2 is SMNVEV (reference sequence). Here the CDR3 DNA reads TGTGCCAGCAGTTTAAGTTCAGGCTACGAGCAGTACTTC. Translating it yields CASSLSSGYEQYF.